This T cell receptor beta chain originates from a study of shared clonotypes between healthy human individuals. Study-wide background: Aged between 18 and 49, the donors were a couple of women and a few men.

Deep-level assay runs were performed. Repertoires were generated with immunoSEQ multiplex PCR, while TCRdb's copy carries only in-frame clones and drops some. This table has 2 million to 3 million clones, roughly 93% appearing once. Material for sequencing was naive CD4+ T cells from PBMCs. The sample's subset: CD45RA+ positively selected. This TCR was recovered from a man aged 18 to 35 in good health. Some clones in this sample may be carry-over from other donors' samples.

The CDR3 DNA follows: TGTGCCAGCAGCTTAGCTTGGGTGGGGGAGCAGTACTTC. This sequence encodes CASSLAWVGEQYF. The chain recombines TRBV7-9 with TRBJ2-7, with D uncertain. Germline CDR1 SEHNR, CDR2 FQNEAQ (reference sequence). Between the trimmed V and J ends, which lost 0 bases and 7 bases, there was a span of 10 bases. This CDR3 has 13 amino acids. Based on the CDR3 plus reference TRBV7-9 and TRBJ2-7, the full variable domain is DTGVSQNPRHKITKRGQNVTFRCDPISEHNRLYWYRQTLGQGPEFLTYFQNEAQLEKSRLLSDRFSAERPKGSFSTLEIQRTEQGDSAMYLCASSLAWVGEQYFGPGTRLTVT.